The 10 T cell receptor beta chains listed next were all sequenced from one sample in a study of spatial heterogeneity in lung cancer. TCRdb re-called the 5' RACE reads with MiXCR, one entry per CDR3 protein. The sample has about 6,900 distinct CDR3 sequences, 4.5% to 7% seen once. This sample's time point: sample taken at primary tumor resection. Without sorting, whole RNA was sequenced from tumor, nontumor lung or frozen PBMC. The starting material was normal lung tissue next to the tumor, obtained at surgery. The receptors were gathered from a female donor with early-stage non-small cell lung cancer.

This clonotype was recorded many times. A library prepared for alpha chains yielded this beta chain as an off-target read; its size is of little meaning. DNA for the CDR3: TGCGCCAGCAGCGTCGGACAGGGTCAAGAGACCCAGTACTTC. This codes for CASSVGQGQETQYF. The chain links TRBV5-1 to TRBJ2-5; TRBD1 aligns across 8 bases. The V segment lost 4 bases and the J segment 2 bases; nucleotides outside the gene matches: 4. Germline V gives CDR1 SGHRS, CDR2 YFSETQ. The CDR3 extends over 14 amino acids.

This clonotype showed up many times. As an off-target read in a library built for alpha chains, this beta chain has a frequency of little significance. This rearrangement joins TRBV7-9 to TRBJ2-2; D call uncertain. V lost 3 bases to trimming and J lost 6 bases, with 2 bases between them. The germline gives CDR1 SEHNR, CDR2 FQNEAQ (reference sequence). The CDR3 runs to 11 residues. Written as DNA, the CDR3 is TGTGCCAGCAGCTTGGCCGGGGAGCTGTTTTTT. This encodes CASSLAGELFF.

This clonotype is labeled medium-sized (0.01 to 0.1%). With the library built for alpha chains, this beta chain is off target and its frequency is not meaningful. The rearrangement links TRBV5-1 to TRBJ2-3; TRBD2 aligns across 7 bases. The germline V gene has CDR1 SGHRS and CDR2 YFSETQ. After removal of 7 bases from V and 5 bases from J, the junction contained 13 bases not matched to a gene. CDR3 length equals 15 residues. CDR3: CASCTSVPSGDTQYF. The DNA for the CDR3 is TGCGCCAGCTGTACTAGCGTTCCCTCGGGAGATACGCAGTATTTT.

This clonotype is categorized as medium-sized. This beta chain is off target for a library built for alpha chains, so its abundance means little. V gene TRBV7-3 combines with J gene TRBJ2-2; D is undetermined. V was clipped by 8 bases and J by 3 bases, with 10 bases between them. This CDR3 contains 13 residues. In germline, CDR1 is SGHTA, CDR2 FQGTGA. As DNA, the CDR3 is TGTGCCAGCCAAGACGGAGACACCGGGGAGCTGTTTTTT. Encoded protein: CASQDGDTGELFF. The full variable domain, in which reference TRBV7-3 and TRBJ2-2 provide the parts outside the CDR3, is GAGVSQTPSNKVTEKGKYVELRCDPISGHTALYWYRQSLGQGPEFLIYFQGTGAADDSGLPNDRFFAVRPEGSVSTLKIQRTERGDSAVYLCASQDGDTGELFFGEGSRLTVL.

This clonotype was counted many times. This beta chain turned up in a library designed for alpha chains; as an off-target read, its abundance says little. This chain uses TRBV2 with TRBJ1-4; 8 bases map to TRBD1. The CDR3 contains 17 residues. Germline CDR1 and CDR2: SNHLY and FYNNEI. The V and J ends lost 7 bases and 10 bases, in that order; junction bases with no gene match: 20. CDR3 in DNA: TGTGCCAGCACCCCGGACAGGGTTGGAGTACTTGGGGGAAAACTGTTTTTT. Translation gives CASTPDRVGVLGGKLFF. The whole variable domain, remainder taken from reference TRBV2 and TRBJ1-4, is EPEVTQTPSHQVTQMGQEVILRCVPISNHLYFYWYRQILGQKVEFLVSFYNNEISEKSEIFDDQFSVERPDGSNFTLKIRSTKLEDSAMYFCASTPDRVGVLGGKLFFGSGTQLSVL.

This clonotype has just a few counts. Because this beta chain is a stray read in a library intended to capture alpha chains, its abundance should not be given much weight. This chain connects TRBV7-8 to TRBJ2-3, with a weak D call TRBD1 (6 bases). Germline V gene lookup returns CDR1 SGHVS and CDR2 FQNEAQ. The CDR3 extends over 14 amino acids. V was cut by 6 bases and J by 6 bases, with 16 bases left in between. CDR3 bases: TGTGCCAGCAGTTCCACAGGGTTTAAGGATACGCAGTATTTT. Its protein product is CASSSTGFKDTQYF.

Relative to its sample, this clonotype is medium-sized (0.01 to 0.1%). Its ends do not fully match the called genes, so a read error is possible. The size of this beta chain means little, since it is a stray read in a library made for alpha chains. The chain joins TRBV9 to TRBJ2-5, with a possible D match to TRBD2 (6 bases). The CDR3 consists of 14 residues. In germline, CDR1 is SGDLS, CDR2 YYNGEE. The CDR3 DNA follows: TGTGCCAGCAGCCCCACGGGGGATCAAGAGTCCCAGTACTTC. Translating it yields CASSPTGDQESQYF.

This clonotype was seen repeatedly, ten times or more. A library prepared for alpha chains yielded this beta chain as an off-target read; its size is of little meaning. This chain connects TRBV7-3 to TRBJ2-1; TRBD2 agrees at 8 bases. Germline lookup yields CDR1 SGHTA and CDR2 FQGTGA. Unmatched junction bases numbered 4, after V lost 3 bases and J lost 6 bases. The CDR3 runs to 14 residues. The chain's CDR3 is CASSFGTSVNEQFF. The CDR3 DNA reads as TGTGCCAGCAGCTTCGGGACTAGTGTCAATGAGCAGTTCTTC.

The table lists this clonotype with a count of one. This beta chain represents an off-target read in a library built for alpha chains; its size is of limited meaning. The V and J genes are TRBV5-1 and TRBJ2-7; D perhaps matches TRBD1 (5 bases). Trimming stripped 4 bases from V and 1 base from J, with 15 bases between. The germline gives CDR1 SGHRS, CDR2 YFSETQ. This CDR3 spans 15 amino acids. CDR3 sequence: CASSSLTGTSYEQYF. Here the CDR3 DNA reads TGCGCCAGCAGCAGCCTCACAGGCACATCCTACGAGCAGTACTTC.

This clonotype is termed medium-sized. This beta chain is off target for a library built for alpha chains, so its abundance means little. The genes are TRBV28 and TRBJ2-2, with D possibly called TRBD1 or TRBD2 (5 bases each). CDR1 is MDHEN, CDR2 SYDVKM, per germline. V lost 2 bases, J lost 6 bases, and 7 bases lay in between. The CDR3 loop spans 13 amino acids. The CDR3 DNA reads TGTGCCAGCAGTTTAGTGGGGGCCGGGGAGCTGTTTTTT. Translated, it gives CASSLVGAGELFF. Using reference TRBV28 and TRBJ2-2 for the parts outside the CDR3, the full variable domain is DVKVTQSSRYLVKRTGEKVFLECVQDMDHENMFWYRQDPGLGLRLIYFSYDVKMKEKGDIPEGYSVSREKKERFSLILESASTNQTSMYLCASSLVGAGELFFGEGSRLTVL.